Below, 13 T cell receptor beta chains from the same sample are listed, as sequenced in a study of regulatory T cells in long-lasting Graves disease. Time point in this sample: newly diagnosed GD, antithyroid drugs for less than 3 months. PBMC-extracted RNA yielded the TCR library. Arm-PCR of CDR3 regions and iRepertoire HTBI primers were used to build TCR beta libraries. TCRdb itself ran the multiplex PCR reads through MiXCR, one entry per CDR3 protein. The sample carries 400,000 to 500,000 distinct CDR3 sequences, 15% recorded once. The same specimen was also included in a second study, on T cells in Graves' hyperthyroidism and ophthalmopathy.

This material consisted of peripheral blood mononuclear cells (PBMCs), taken at new diagnosis, from a patient treated with antithyroid drugs. The receptors originated from a woman aged 40 to 50 with Graves disease.

The genes are TRBV6-2 or TRBV6-3 and TRBJ2-7, with 7 bases that match TRBD2. This CDR3 is 12 amino acids long. Trimming removed 6 bases from V and 9 bases from J; junction bases left unmatched: 8. The germline V gene encodes CDR1 MNHEY and CDR2 SVGEGT. The CDR3 DNA reads TGTGCCAGCAGAGGTAGCGGGTCTGCGCAGTACTTC. Translation gives CASRGSGSAQYF.

The table lists this clonotype with a few counts. The genes are TRBV5-4 and TRBJ2-7; 11 bases fit TRBD2. Germline CDR1 SGHNT, CDR2 YYREEE (reference sequence). There are 13 residues in the CDR3. Trimming took 9 bases from V and 6 from J; bases not matched to a gene: 8. In DNA, the CDR3 is TGTGCCACCTCCGGGACTAGCGGTTTCGAGCAGTACTTC. Translating it yields CATSGTSGFEQYF. Full variable domain (remainder filled in from reference TRBV5-4 and TRBJ2-7): ETGVTQSPTHLIKTRGQQVTLRCSSQSGHNTVSWYQQALGQGPQFIFQYYREEENGRGNFPPRFSGLQFPNYSSELNVNALELDDSALYLCATSGTSGFEQYFGPGTRLTVT.

This clonotype was seen repeatedly, ten times or more. The CDR3 is CASSPFLRGNNEQFF. The CDR3 nucleotides are TGCGCCAGCAGCCCCTTTTTGCGGGGAAACAATGAGCAGTTCTTC. The rearrangement joins TRBV5-1 to TRBJ2-1; D perhaps matches TRBD2 (6 bases). V was trimmed by 4 bases and J by 5 bases, leaving 16 bases between them. CDR1 is SGHRS and CDR2 is YFSETQ in the germline V gene. The CDR3 runs to 15 residues.

This clonotype was detected a few times. V and J are TRBV30 and TRBJ2-1; 7 bases map to TRBD2. The CDR3 length is 13 residues. The J segment lost 9 bases and the V segment lost 3 bases, leaving 8 bases of the junction unmatched. Germline V lookup: CDR1 GTSNPN, CDR2 SVGIG (reference sequence). The CDR3 loop reads CAWSGSRGGEQFF. CDR3 bases: TGTGCCTGGAGCGGGAGCCGCGGGGGTGAGCAGTTCTTC.

This clonotype was picked up many times. DNA for the CDR3: TGTGCCAGCAGACGTTCCATAGCGGGAGGGCCCTTACTAGACAATGAGCAGTTCTTC. Translating gives CASRRSIAGGPLLDNEQFF. The chain links TRBV28 to TRBJ2-1, with 11 bases fitting TRBD2. Per the germline V gene, CDR1 is MDHEN and CDR2 is SYDVKM. This CDR3 is 19 amino acids long. V shed 6 bases, J shed 5 bases, and the junction held 18 bases outside the gene matches.

CDR3 DNA: TGTGCCAGCAGGACAGACACTACGAGGGAGCAGTACTTC. Translated: CASRTDTTREQYF. V gene TRBV28 combines with J gene TRBJ2-7; D might be TRBD1 (5 bases). V was trimmed by 6 bases and J by 7 bases, leaving 16 bases between them. CDR3 length: 13 amino acids. Germline CDR1 is MDHEN and CDR2 is SYDVKM.

The chain is built from TRBV18 and TRBJ1-4, with D unclear. Germline CDR1 reads KGHSH; CDR2 reads LQKENI. This CDR3 has 13 residues. Trimming took off 3 bases at V and 6 bases at J, with 8 bases between the two ends. CDR3 sequence: CASSPAVDEKLFF. CDR3 nucleotides: TGTGCCAGCTCACCCGCGGTTGATGAAAAACTGTTTTTT.

At least ten counts were recorded for this clonotype. CDR3 in amino acids: CASSPTVGLAGYNEQFF. CDR3 sequence (DNA): TGTGCCAGCAGCCCAACGGTGGGGCTAGCGGGATACAATGAGCAGTTCTTC. This sequence joins TRBV11-2 and TRBJ2-1; 9 bases align to TRBD2. The CDR3 covers 17 residues. Trimming cost V 5 bases and J 4 bases; bases outside gene matches: 12. Germline V CDR1 and CDR2: SGHAT, FQNNGV.

This sequence joins TRBV18 and TRBJ1-1, with D tentatively TRBD1 (5 bases). This CDR3 contains 15 residues. The ends were cut back, 3 bases at V and 1 base at J, with 12 bases in the middle. Germline assignment: CDR1 KGHSH and CDR2 LQKENI. CDR3 nucleotide sequence: TGTGCCAGCTCACCGGAACAGGCCCGGAACACTGAAGCTTTCTTT. Amino acids: CASSPEQARNTEAFF.

This clonotype has more than one count but fewer than ten. The rearrangement uses TRBV18 and TRBJ1-3, with D possibly matching TRBD1 (5 bases). CDR3 length equals 15 residues. The germline V gene encodes CDR1 KGHSH and CDR2 LQKENI. V shed 3 bases and J shed 1 base, with 10 bases lying between them. The CDR3 protein is CASSPEGFSGNTIYF. The DNA for the CDR3 is TGTGCCAGCTCACCTGAGGGGTTTTCTGGAAACACCATATATTTT.

The table lists this clonotype with many counts. This chain joins TRBV30 and TRBJ2-5; D might be TRBD2 (7 bases). The CDR3 runs 14 residues. Germline values: CDR1 GTSNPN, CDR2 SVGIG (reference sequence). The V end was cut by 4 bases, the J end by 2 bases, with 14 bases between. This chain's CDR3 is CAWTEEGGQETQYF. The CDR3 DNA is TGTGCCTGGACCGAAGAGGGGGGGCAAGAGACCCAGTACTTC.

The chain couples TRBV19 to TRBJ2-7; 7 bases are a match to TRBD2. V was pared by 3 bases and J by 4 bases, with 6 bases of the junction left unmatched. The CDR3 has 14 amino acids. Germline V lookup: CDR1 LNHDA, CDR2 SQIVND (reference sequence). The DNA for the CDR3 is TGTGCCAGTAGTATCCGGGGACTACCGTACGAGCAGTACTTC. Its protein product is CASSIRGLPYEQYF.

This clonotype was picked up a small number of times. The rearrangement joins TRBV28 to TRBJ2-7, with 9 nucleotides matching TRBD1. The ends lost 0 bases at V and 1 base at J; junction bases unmatched: 1. The germline V gene encodes CDR1 MDHEN and CDR2 SYDVKM. This CDR3 spans 15 amino acids. CDR3 sequence reads: CASSLWDRGSYEQYF. The CDR3 DNA is TGTGCCAGCAGTTTATGGGACAGGGGTTCCTACGAGCAGTACTTC. Complete variable domain (other parts from reference TRBV28 and TRBJ2-7): DVKVTQSSRYLVKRTGEKVFLECVQDMDHENMFWYRQDPGLGLRLIYFSYDVKMKEKGDIPEGYSVSREKKERFSLILESASTNQTSMYLCASSLWDRGSYEQYFGPGTRLTVT.